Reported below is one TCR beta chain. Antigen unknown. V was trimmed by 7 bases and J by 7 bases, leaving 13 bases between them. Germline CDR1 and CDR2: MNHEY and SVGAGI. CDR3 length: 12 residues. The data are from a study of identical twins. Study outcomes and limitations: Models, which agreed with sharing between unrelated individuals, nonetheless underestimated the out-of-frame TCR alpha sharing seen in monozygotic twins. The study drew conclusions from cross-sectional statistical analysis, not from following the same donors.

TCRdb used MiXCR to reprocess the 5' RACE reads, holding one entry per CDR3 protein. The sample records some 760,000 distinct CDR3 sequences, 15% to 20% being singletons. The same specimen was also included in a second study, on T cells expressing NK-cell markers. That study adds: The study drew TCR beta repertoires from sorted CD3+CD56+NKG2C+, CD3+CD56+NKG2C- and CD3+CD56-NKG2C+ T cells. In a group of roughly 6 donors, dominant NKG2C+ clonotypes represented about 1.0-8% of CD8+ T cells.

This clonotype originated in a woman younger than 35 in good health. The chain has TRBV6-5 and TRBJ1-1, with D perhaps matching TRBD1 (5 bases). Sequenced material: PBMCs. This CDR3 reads CASKETESEAFF. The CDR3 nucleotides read TGTGCCAGCAAAGAGACAGAAAGTGAAGCTTTCTTT.